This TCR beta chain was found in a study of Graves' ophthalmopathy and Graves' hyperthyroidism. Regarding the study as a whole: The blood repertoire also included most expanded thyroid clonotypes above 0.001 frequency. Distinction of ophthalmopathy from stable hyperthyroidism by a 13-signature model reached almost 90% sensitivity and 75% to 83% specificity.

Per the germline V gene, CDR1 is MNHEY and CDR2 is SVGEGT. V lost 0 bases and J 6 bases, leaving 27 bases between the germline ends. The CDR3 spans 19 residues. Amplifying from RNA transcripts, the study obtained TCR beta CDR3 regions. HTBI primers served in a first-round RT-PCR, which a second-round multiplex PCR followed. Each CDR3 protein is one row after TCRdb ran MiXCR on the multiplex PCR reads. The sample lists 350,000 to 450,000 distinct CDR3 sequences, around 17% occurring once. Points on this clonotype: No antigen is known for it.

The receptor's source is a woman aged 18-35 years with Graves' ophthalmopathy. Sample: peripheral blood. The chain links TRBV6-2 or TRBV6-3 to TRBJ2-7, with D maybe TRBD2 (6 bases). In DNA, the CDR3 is TGTGCCAGCAGTTACTCGGTTGCTACCGGGAGTCTTGTAGATGGCGAGCAGTACTTC. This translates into CASSYSVATGSLVDGEQYF.